The next 8 T cell receptor beta chains were all read from a single sample in a study of human T cells and chemical hapten exposure. Time point in this sample: patch test 1, 2 weeks after DPC sensitization. Treatment meaning: therapeutic diphenylcyclopropenone sensitization with weekly scalp DPC. MiXCR was run by TCRdb on the RACE reads, yielding one entry per CDR3 protein. This sample yields 95,000 or so distinct CDR3 sequences, of which under 12% are seen a single time; 2% to 2.5% belongs to the top ten. This sample comprised whole blood, obtained in connection with sensitization to the hapten diphenylcyclopropenone (DPC). These receptors all come from a man aged 35-49 years with alopecia areata. Some clones in this sample may be carry-over from other donors' samples.

The sample holds a few counts of this clonotype. V and J are TRBV10-3 and TRBJ2-5; tentatively, D is TRBD1 or TRBD2 (6 bases each). V was clipped by 3 bases and J by 1 base, with 9 bases between them. The CDR3 is made up of 14 amino acids. CDR1 is ENHRY, CDR2 SYGVKD, per germline. The CDR3 sequence: CAISERGAQETQYF. CDR3 nucleotide sequence: TGTGCCATCAGTGAAAGGGGGGCCCAAGAGACCCAGTACTTC.

This clonotype was recorded at least ten times. The chain carries TRBV12-3 or TRBV12-4 and TRBJ2-3; tentatively, D is TRBD2 (7 bases). The CDR3 spans 16 residues. Trimming pared 5 bases from V and 5 bases from J, leaving 20 bases between. The CDR3 protein is CASSPGGRKWEDTQYF. The CDR3 DNA sequence: TGTGCCAGCAGTCCCGGGGGGCGAAAGTGGGAAGATACGCAGTATTTT.

The chain's CDR3 is CASSETVGSGRTYEQYF. The CDR3 DNA sequence: TGTGCCAGCAGTGAAACCGTTGGTAGCGGGAGAACCTACGAGCAGTACTTC. V usage is TRBV25-1 and J usage is TRBJ2-7, with TRBD2 matching over 9 bases. The V segment lost 2 bases and the J segment 2 bases; nucleotides outside the gene matches: 10. The germline V gene encodes CDR1 MGHDK and CDR2 SYGVNS. The length of the CDR3 is 17 residues.

This clonotype was seen ten or more times. The chain is built from TRBV7-9 and TRBJ2-3; 7 nucleotides align to TRBD2. CDR3 length equals 14 residues. The germline CDR1 and CDR2 sequences are SEHNR and FQNEAQ (reference sequence). The V segment lost 6 bases and the J segment 0 bases; nucleotides outside the gene matches: 3. CDR3 bases: TGTGCCAGCAGTTTGCGGGGGAGCACAGATACGCAGTATTTT. This sequence encodes CASSLRGSTDTQYF.

This clonotype was found a few times. The chain joins TRBV11-2 to TRBJ2-3; 11 nucleotides match TRBD2. V trimming: 2 bases; J trimming: 6 bases; junction bases outside the gene matches: 7. CDR1 and CDR2 from the germline V gene are SGHAT and FQNNGV. The CDR3 is 16 residues long. The CDR3 DNA is TGTGCCAGCAGCTTATCACTAGCGGGAGTTGGTGATACGCAGTATTTT. Its translation: CASSLSLAGVGDTQYF.

This clonotype has a count of ten or more. The V call is TRBV5-4, the J call TRBJ1-1; 7 bases fit TRBD1. Germline values: CDR1 SGHNT, CDR2 YYREEE (reference sequence). V shed 5 bases, J shed 0 bases, and the junction held 10 bases outside the gene matches. The CDR3 length is 16 residues. The DNA for the CDR3 is TGTGCCAGCAGACCGGGGCCGGGACAGATGAACACTGAAGCTTTCTTT. Its translation is CASRPGPGQMNTEAFF.

This clonotype was counted a few times. The V and J genes are TRBV12-3 or TRBV12-4 and TRBJ1-3; tentatively, D is TRBD1 (6 bases). Between the trimmed V and J ends, which lost 11 bases and 0 bases, there was a span of 14 bases. CDR3 length: 14 amino acids. The CDR3 DNA sequence: TGTGCCGTCGATGGACAGTACTCTGGAAACACCATATATTTT. Its protein product is CAVDGQYSGNTIYF.

In its sample, this clonotype was seen a few times. CDR3 bases: TGTGCCAGCAGCCTTATAGGGGCGGGAGTAGGAGATACGCAGTATTTT. This translates into CASSLIGAGVGDTQYF. V is TRBV7-3 and J is TRBJ2-3, with 7 bases identical to TRBD2. From germline, CDR1 is SGHTA and CDR2 FQGTGA. The CDR3 spans 16 residues. The V gene end was trimmed by 5 bases and the J gene end by 5 bases; junction bases not matched to a gene: 13.